This record covers a single T cell receptor beta chain. Libraries were prepared by immunoSEQ multiplex PCR; TCRdb keeps only in-frame clonotypes and omits some of them. The sample lists hundreds of thousands of clones; roughly nine tenths were seen once. This sample was included in a study of blood T cell repertoires in COVID-19. CDR3 length: 12 residues. The V gene lost 6 bases and the J gene lost 3 bases, with 5 bases spanning the gap. The sample comprised peripheral blood. The gene calls are TRBV12-3 or TRBV12-4 and TRBJ2-2, with no clear D. The TCR comes from a woman between 50 and 59 years old who had recovered from COVID-19. As DNA, the CDR3 is TGTGCCAGCAGCCCTGACACCGGGGAGCTGTTTTTT. It encodes CASSPDTGELFF.